One and the same sample provided the 10 T cell receptor beta chains below, sequenced in a study of cytomegalovirus exposure and HLA in healthy donors. Researchers ran the PCR with 60 Vbeta and 13 Jbeta primers. Here immunoSEQ multiplex PCR was the method, and the copy in TCRdb shows in-frame clones only, minus some. The sample lists under 150,000 clones; over 70% were seen once. The sequencing sample was made of PBMCs. These receptors were taken from a woman between 18 and 29 years old in good health and CMV-seronegative.

In this sample, this clone turned up a few times. The V gene is TRBV5-1, the J gene TRBJ1-1; tentative D call: TRBD1 (5 bases). In germline, CDR1 is SGHRS, CDR2 YFSETQ. The CDR3 sequence is 15 residues long. The ends were cut back, 1 base at V and 1 base at J, with 11 bases in the middle. CDR3 residues: CASSLNPGQNTEAFF. CDR3 sequence (DNA): TGCGCCAGCAGCTTGAATCCTGGACAGAACACTGAAGCTTTCTTT.

The rearrangement uses TRBV5-1 and TRBJ1-2; D is ambiguous. Trimming stripped 0 bases from V and 8 bases from J, with 11 bases between. The CDR3 is 13 amino acids. Germline CDR1 reads SGHRS; CDR2 reads YFSETQ. The CDR3 protein is CASSLGNLEGYTF. The CDR3 nucleotides are TGCGCCAGCAGCTTGGGAAACCTAGAGGGCTACACCTTC.

The chain is built from TRBV7-6 and TRBJ2-7; 10 positions match TRBD2. The V and J ends lost 1 base and 5 bases, in that order; junction bases with no gene match: 5. Per the germline V gene, CDR1 is SGHVS and CDR2 is FNYEAQ. The CDR3 is 15 amino acids. The CDR3 sequence: CASSLGVAGGHEQYF. The CDR3 DNA reads as TGTGCCAGCAGCTTAGGGGTAGCGGGAGGCCACGAGCAGTACTTC.

V is TRBV2 and J is TRBJ1-4; 7 nucleotides line up with TRBD1. The germline V gene encodes CDR1 SNHLY and CDR2 FYNNEI. V lost 1 base to trimming and J lost 8 bases; unmatched junction nucleotides: 7. The CDR3 totals 15 residues. CDR3 bases: TGTGCCAGCAGTGAAGAGGGGGCAGGGAGGGAAAAACTGTTTTTT. Translation: CASSEEGAGREKLFF.

The chain joins TRBV2 to TRBJ1-5; 8 bases line up with TRBD1. V was pared by 6 bases and J by 7 bases, with 8 bases of the junction left unmatched. Germline CDR1 reads SNHLY; CDR2 reads FYNNEI. The CDR3 runs to 14 residues. The CDR3 bases are TGTGCCAGCAGCACCGGACAGGGAAGGCAGCCCCAGCATTTT. This gives the protein CASSTGQGRQPQHF. Using reference TRBV2 and TRBJ1-5 for the parts outside the CDR3, the full variable domain is EPEVTQTPSHQVTQMGQEVILRCVPISNHLYFYWYRQILGQKVEFLVSFYNNEISEKSEIFDDQFSVERPDGSNFTLKIRSTKLEDSAMYFCASSTGQGRQPQHFGDGTRLSIL.

Only one count was recorded for this clone. The genes are TRBV11-2 and TRBJ1-2; perhaps TRBD1 as D (5 bases). The CDR3 has 14 residues. The ends were cut back, 5 bases at V and 3 bases at J, with 13 bases in the middle. Germline V gene data show CDR1 as SGHAT and CDR2 as FQNNGV. The DNA for the CDR3 is TGTGCCAGCAGCCCGAGGGGACTTGACTATGGCTACACCTTC. Protein product: CASSPRGLDYGYTF.

The rearrangement uses TRBV11-2 and TRBJ1-2; the D is unclear. Germline V gives CDR1 SGHAT, CDR2 FQNNGV. The V gene lost 0 bases and the J gene lost 3 bases, with 5 bases spanning the gap. CDR3 length: 13 amino acids. The CDR3 bases are TGTGCCAGCAGCTTAGAGAGAGACTATGGCTACACCTTC. It is translated as CASSLERDYGYTF.

The rearrangement uses TRBV5-1 and TRBJ2-7, with D possibly being TRBD1 (8 bases). Germline V CDR1 and CDR2: SGHRS, YFSETQ. Trimming cost V 1 base and J 6 bases, with 23 bases left between them. This CDR3 region has 17 residues. CDR3 protein: CASSLPERTGSGAEQYF. The CDR3 DNA reads TGCGCCAGCAGCTTGCCCGAACGGACAGGGAGCGGGGCCGAGCAGTACTTC.

The rearrangement joins TRBV27 to TRBJ2-1; possibly TRBD1 for D (6 bases). Trimming pared 6 bases from V and 8 bases from J, leaving 23 bases between. Germline V gene sequence: CDR1 MNHEY, CDR2 SMNVEV (reference sequence). The CDR3 runs to 16 residues. The CDR3 loop reads CASRRSLGTSRHEQFF. The CDR3 DNA is TGTGCCAGCAGAAGGAGTCTTGGGACATCTCGACATGAGCAGTTCTTC.

This chain uses TRBV4-2 with TRBJ2-5; tentatively, D is TRBD2 (6 bases). The CDR3 runs 16 residues. V was pared by 0 bases and J by 3 bases, with 14 bases between. Germline V CDR1 and CDR2: LGHNA, YNFKEQ. CDR3 in DNA: TGTGCCAGCAGCCAAGATCTAGGGGTAGCGGAAGAGACCCAGTACTTC. Protein sequence: CASSQDLGVAEETQYF.